Listed here are 18 T cell receptor beta chains from one sample, sequenced in a study of blood T cells in healthy people across ages (dated by TCRdb to between 2014 and 2017). Preparation of the library involved 5' RACE. Instrument on record: Illumina HiSeq 2500. A second PCR of about 7 to 12 cycles was performed with a sample-barcoded 5' primer and a J-beta primer mix. TCRdb handled the public reads itself, with Q25 trimming in fastp and clone calling in MiXCR, and kept productive beta chains. All rows with the same CDR3 protein become a single entry with the most common DNA and genes. The sample records some 730,000 distinct CDR3 sequences, about a fifth of which are singletons. Of the sample, around 21% falls within the top ten clones. The material sequenced was blood. These receptors all stem from a man aged 65 to 85 in good health.

The chain carries TRBV29-1 and TRBJ1-2; D may be TRBD1 (5 bases). Germline V CDR1 and CDR2: SQVTM, ANQGSEA. This CDR3 has 8 amino acids. The CDR3 is CRGDGYTF. CDR3 DNA: TGCAGAGGGGATGGCTACACCTTC.

This clonotype has only a few counts. This chain uses TRBV12-3 or TRBV12-4 with TRBJ2-3, with D tentatively TRBD2 (6 bases). V lost 7 bases, J lost 1 base, and 15 bases lay in between. The CDR3 length is 15 residues. CDR3 in DNA: TGTGCCAGCAATTCCGGGACTCTCCGCACAGATACGCAGTATTTT. Translating gives CASNSGTLRTDTQYF.

This clonotype has only a few counts. The chain recombines TRBV12-3 or TRBV12-4 with TRBJ2-5; TRBD2 matches at 8 bases. The V gene end was trimmed by 6 bases and the J gene end by 1 base; junction bases not matched to a gene: 4. The CDR3 consists of 14 residues. The CDR3 coding sequence is TGTGCCAGCAGGGTTAGCGGGGTCCAAGAGACCCAGTACTTC. It yields the protein CASRVSGVQETQYF.

The chain employs TRBV7-9 and TRBJ2-5; D remains ambiguous. The CDR3 length is 14 residues. Germline V gene lookup returns CDR1 SEHNR and CDR2 FQNEAQ (reference sequence). Between the trimmed V and J ends, which lost 2 bases and 5 bases, there was a span of 12 bases. CDR3 nucleotides: TGTGCCAGCAGCTTAACCACCTCCCGCGAGACCCAGTACTTC. As protein: CASSLTTSRETQYF.

This chain links TRBV20-1 with TRBJ1-2; 7 bases line up with TRBD1. Germline V gene lookup returns CDR1 DFQATT and CDR2 SNEGSKA (reference sequence). V trimming: 1 base; J trimming: 7 bases; junction bases outside the gene matches: 9. This CDR3 has 14 amino acids. CDR3 sequence reads: CSARGTGRRSGYTF. CDR3 bases: TGCAGTGCTAGAGGGACAGGTCGACGAAGTGGCTACACCTTC.

Only a few counts were recorded for this clonotype. The chain uses TRBV12-3 or TRBV12-4 and TRBJ2-1; 9 nucleotides align to TRBD1. J lost 7 bases, V lost 4 bases, and 14 bases had no gene match. This CDR3 has 17 amino acids. The CDR3 here is CASSSDRGGLVLNEQFF. The CDR3 DNA sequence: TGTGCCAGCAGTTCGGACAGGGGCGGACTAGTCCTTAATGAGCAGTTCTTC.

In its sample, this clonotype was seen a few times. V and J are TRBV6-5 and TRBJ1-5; no reliable D call. The CDR3 runs 14 residues. V was clipped by 4 bases and J by 6 bases, with 13 bases between them. Germline-derived CDR1 and CDR2 are MNHEY and SVGAGI. This chain's CDR3 is CASSSPSRGQPQHF. The CDR3 DNA follows: TGTGCCAGCAGTTCGCCGTCCCGAGGTCAGCCCCAGCATTTT.

A few counts support this clonotype. The chain is built from TRBV10-2 and TRBJ1-2; 7 bases match TRBD1. The CDR3 has 18 residues. J was trimmed by 5 bases and V by 6 bases; bases with no gene match: 21. The germline gives CDR1 WSHSY, CDR2 SAAADI. The CDR3 nucleotides are TGCGCCAGCAGCGGGGCCGTGACAGGGAAAGCAAGTTCGTATGGCTACACCTTC. Translated, it gives CASSGAVTGKASSYGYTF.

This clonotype has only a few counts. This may stem from a read error, because a much larger clone lies one nucleotide away. The V call is TRBV7-8, the J call TRBJ2-1, with a possible D match to TRBD2 (5 bases). Germline V gene data show CDR1 as SGHVS and CDR2 as FQNEAQ. The CDR3 spans 17 residues. The CDR3 loop reads CASSDLLTGRGLIPSYF. CDR3 bases: TGTGCCAGCAGCGACCTGTTGACCGGACGGGGTCTTATCCCATCGTACTTC.

This clonotype was counted a few times. This chain links TRBV4-1 with TRBJ2-7, with D possibly being TRBD1 (5 bases). The assigned J gene may be wrong: the sequence end matches TRBJ2-1 better. Germline assignment: CDR1 MGHRA and CDR2 YSYEKL. CDR3 length: 14 amino acids. Written as DNA, the CDR3 is TGCGCCAGCACCAAAAGAGCCAGGGAAGCTGAGCAGTTCTTC. Protein sequence: CASTKRAREAEQFF.

This clonotype was counted between two and nine times. This chain joins TRBV12-3 or TRBV12-4 and TRBJ2-6; D is perhaps TRBD1 (5 bases). V was shortened by 4 bases and J by 2 bases, with 9 bases between the two germline ends. The CDR3 runs to 15 residues. The CDR3 loop reads CASSWGPPGANVLTF. Here the CDR3 DNA reads TGTGCCAGCAGTTGGGGCCCCCCTGGGGCCAACGTCCTGACTTTC.

This chain links TRBV13 with TRBJ1-4; perhaps TRBD1 as D (5 bases). V shed 3 bases and J shed 11 bases, with 10 bases lying between them. The CDR3 is made up of 12 amino acids. The germline gives CDR1 PRHDT, CDR2 FYEKMQ (reference sequence). The CDR3 nucleotides are TGTGCCAGCAGCTTGATGGGGGGGAAACTGTTTTTT. Translated: CASSLMGGKLFF.

This sequence joins TRBV5-1 and TRBJ2-3; TRBD2 matches 8 bases. V was pared by 4 bases and J by 2 bases, with 12 bases of the junction left unmatched. Germline V CDR1 and CDR2: SGHRS, YFSETQ. CDR3 length: 17 residues. CDR3 protein: CASSPGIAAGATDTQYF. The CDR3 DNA follows: TGCGCCAGCAGCCCGGGGATTGCAGCGGGAGCCACAGATACGCAGTATTTT.

The rearrangement uses TRBV29-1 and TRBJ1-2; 7 nucleotides align to TRBD1. The germline V gene has CDR1 SQVTM and CDR2 ANQGSEA. The CDR3 has 15 amino acids. V dropped 5 bases and J dropped 5; count of bases not matched to a gene: 14. The CDR3 nucleotides read TGCAGCGTTTCGAGACTCGAAGACAGGGCTTATGGCTACACCTTC. This sequence encodes CSVSRLEDRAYGYTF.

This clonotype was counted once. The chain employs TRBV5-1 and TRBJ2-5; the match to TRBD2 covers 8 bases. The CDR3 is made up of 13 amino acids. The germline gives CDR1 SGHRS, CDR2 YFSETQ. V was clipped by 5 bases and J by 3 bases; unmatched bases: 3. The CDR3 loop is CASSAGGEETQYF. CDR3 in DNA: TGCGCCAGCAGTGCGGGAGGCGAAGAGACCCAGTACTTC.

The V gene is TRBV24-1, the J gene TRBJ1-1; the match to TRBD1 covers 8 bases. J gave up 9 bases and V 3 bases, and 2 bases lay outside the gene matches. This CDR3 has 12 residues. Germline V lookup: CDR1 KGHDR, CDR2 SFDVKD. The CDR3 nucleotides read TGTGCCACCAGTGATCGGACAGGGAAAGCTTTCTTT. Its protein product is CATSDRTGKAFF.

The chain employs TRBV6-2 or TRBV6-3 and TRBJ2-5; TRBD1 matches at 8 bases. The germline gives CDR1 MNHEY, CDR2 SVGEGT. J gave up 4 bases and V 7 bases, and 8 bases lay outside the gene matches. CDR3 length: 14 residues. The CDR3 bases are TGTGCCAGCACCGGGACAGGTAAAAGAGAGACCCAGTACTTC. The encoded protein is CASTGTGKRETQYF.

V is TRBV9 and J is TRBJ1-6; the D is unclear. The V and J ends lost 3 bases and 7 bases respectively, with 23 bases between them. The CDR3 consists of 18 residues. CDR1 is SGDLS and CDR2 is YYNGEE in the germline V gene. The CDR3 region has the DNA TGTGCCAGCAGCGCCGCAGCGAGAGCAGGAGGCGAAAATTCACCCCTCCACTTT. Translating gives CASSAAARAGGENSPLHF.